This paragraph covers one TCR beta chain sequence. The antigen remains unidentified. V lost 5 bases and J 2 bases, leaving 16 bases between the germline ends. Germline loops: CDR1 SQVTM, CDR2 ANQGSEA. The length of the CDR3 is 14 residues. It was one heparinised blood draw, averaging roughly 0.11 L, that each donor gave. Each of the CD4+ naive, central memory, regulatory and stem cell-like memory populations was sorted via CD45RO/CCR7/CD25/CD127/CD95/CD27. The sample originates from a study of beta chain features in type 1 diabetes. Turning to the study itself: The samples had 100 million to 140 million sorted cells examined in all. Points from the study as a whole: All four CD4+ subsets from Type 1 diabetes patients carried moderately but significantly shorter TCRB CDR3s. The influence of HLA type on TCRB rearrangement stayed undetermined.

Expressed TCRB transcripts were sequenced after all isolated RNA was converted to cDNA. The method was immunoSEQ multiplex PCR; TCRdb's version includes in-frame clones alone and lacks a portion of them. In the table there are around 150,000 clones, approximately 62% of which are singletons. The TCR comes from a man between 25 and 39 years old with type 1 diabetes. The material sequenced was naive CD4+ T cells from blood. The J gene is TRBJ2-7, the V gene TRBV29-1; TRBD1 might be the D (5 bases). The CDR3 loop is CSVCPQGQPYEQYF. CDR3 bases: TGCAGCGTTTGTCCCCAGGGCCAACCCTACGAGCAGTACTTC.